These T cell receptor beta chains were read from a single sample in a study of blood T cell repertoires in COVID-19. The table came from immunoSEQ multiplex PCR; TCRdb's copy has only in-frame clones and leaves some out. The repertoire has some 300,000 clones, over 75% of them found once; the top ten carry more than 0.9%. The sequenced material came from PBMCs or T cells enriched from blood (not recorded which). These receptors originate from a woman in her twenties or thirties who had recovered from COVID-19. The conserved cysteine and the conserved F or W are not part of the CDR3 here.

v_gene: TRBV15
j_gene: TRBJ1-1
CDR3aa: ATSRDRHSTEAF

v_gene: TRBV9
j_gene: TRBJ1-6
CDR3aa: ASSVEQVNSPLH

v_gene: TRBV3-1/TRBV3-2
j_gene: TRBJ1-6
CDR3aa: ASSQAAGRSPLH

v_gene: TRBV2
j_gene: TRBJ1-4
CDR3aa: ASSPGQTSEKLF

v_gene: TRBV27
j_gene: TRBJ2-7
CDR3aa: ASSLSRSGGYEQY

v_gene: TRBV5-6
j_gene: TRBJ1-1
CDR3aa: ASSFGQGDTEAF

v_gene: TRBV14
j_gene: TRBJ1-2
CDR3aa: ASSRGRQVLNYGYT

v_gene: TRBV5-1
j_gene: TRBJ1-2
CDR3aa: ASSTGQNIYGYT

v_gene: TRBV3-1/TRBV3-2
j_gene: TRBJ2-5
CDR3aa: ASSRAPQETQY

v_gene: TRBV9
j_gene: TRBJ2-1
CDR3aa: ASSVSSGGANEQF

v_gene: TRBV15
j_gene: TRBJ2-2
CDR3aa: ATSSPGRGRAGELF

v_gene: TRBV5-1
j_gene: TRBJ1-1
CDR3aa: ASRSQTGADTEAF

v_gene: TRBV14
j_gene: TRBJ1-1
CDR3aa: ASSQVGTGGRYTEAF

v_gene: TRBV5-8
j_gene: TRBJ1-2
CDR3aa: ASSPWATYGYT

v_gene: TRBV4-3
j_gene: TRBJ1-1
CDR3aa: ASSQLGRGTEAF

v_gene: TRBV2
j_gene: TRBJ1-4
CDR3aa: ASSGPRSEKLF

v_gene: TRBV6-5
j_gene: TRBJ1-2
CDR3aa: ASRPPGGTYGYT

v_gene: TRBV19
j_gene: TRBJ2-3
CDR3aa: ASSSQGYTDTQY

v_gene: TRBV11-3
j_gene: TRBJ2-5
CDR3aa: ASSLGFGGLVDQETQY

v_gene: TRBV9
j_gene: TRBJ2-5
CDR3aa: ASSPRSNPGKQETQY

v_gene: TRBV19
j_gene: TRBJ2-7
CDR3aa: ASSPRDRGYEQY

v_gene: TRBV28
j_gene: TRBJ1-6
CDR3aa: ASRVGGVRSYNSPLH

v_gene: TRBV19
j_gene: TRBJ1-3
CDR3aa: ATGQGSGNTIY

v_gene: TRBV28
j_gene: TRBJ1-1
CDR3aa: ASSLVGLMNTEAF

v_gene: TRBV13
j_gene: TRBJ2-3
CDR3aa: ASSFSGTSFSDTQY

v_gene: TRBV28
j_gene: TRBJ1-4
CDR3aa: ASSRMGAGGGEKLF

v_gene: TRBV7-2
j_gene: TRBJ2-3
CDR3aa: ASSQWALAGVTSTDTQY

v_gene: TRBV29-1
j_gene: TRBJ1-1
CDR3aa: SVERVMNTEAF

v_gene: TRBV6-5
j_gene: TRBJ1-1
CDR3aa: ASRIQGMGAF

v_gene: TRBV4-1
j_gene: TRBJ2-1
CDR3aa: ASSPEERGGNNEQF

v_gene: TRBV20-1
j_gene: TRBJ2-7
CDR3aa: SVSSYEQY

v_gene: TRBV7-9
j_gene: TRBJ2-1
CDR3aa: ASSLKGGPYNEQF

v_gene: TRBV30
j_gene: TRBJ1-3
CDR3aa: AWNHGDSPSGNTIY

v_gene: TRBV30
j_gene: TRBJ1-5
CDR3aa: AWSGSNQPQH

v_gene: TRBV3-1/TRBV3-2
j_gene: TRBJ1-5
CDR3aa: ASSQAGTGYKPQH

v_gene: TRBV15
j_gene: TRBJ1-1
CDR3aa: ATSRGREVTEAF

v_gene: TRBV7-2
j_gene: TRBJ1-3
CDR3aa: ASSSRGTGNTIY

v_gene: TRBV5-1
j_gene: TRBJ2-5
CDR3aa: ASSPGQLQETQY

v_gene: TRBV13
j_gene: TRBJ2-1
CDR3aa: ASSLVQAPYNEQF

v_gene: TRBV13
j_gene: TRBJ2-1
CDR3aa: ASSSHRPSGDNEQF

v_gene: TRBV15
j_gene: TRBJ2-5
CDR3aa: ATSRAGGRETQY

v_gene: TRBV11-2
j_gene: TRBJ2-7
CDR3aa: ASSLGGGTYEQY

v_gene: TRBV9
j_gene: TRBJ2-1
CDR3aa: ASSQAPLGRGRVDEQF

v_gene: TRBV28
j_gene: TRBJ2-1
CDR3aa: ASSLYSSGEQF

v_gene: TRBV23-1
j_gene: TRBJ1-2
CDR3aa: ASRYRVTQPNYGYT

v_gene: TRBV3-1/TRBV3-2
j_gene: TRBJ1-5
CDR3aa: ASSQDGGSNQPQH

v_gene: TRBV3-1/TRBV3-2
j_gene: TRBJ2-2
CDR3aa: ASSQVTGELF

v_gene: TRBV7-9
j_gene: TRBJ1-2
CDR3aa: ASSLSGRANYGYT

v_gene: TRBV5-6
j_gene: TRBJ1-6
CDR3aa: ASSYDRAFNSPLH

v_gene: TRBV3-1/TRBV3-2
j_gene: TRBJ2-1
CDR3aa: ASSLSTRGRYNEQF

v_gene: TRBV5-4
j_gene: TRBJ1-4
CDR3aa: ASSPGGTGHEKLF

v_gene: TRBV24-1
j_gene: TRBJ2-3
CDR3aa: ATSGRDRGTDTQY

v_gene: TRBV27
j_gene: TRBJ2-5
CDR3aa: ASSLFGLGGLQETQY